This T cell receptor (beta chain) appears in the sequencing data of a study of tumour-infiltrating T cells in Burkitt lymphoma. Across the study: Repertoire clonality predicted overall and progression-free survival.

TCRdb's table, derived via immunoSEQ multiplex PCR, lists solely in-frame clones and lacks some. The sample shows 4,000 to 5,000 clones, 16% of them seen only once. Germline CDR1 is MGHRA and CDR2 is YSYEKL. This CDR3 is 14 amino acids long. The V end was cut by 1 base, the J end by 1 base, with 7 bases between. The rearrangement joins TRBV4-1 to TRBJ1-1, with unresolved D. This TCR came from a human donor with diffuse large B-cell lymphoma. Some clones in this sample may be carry-over from other donors' samples. Sequencing was performed on tumor tissue. The CDR3 nucleotides read TGCGCCAGCAGCCAAGTGATCCCGAACACTGAAGCTTTCTTT. Protein: CASSQVIPNTEAFF.